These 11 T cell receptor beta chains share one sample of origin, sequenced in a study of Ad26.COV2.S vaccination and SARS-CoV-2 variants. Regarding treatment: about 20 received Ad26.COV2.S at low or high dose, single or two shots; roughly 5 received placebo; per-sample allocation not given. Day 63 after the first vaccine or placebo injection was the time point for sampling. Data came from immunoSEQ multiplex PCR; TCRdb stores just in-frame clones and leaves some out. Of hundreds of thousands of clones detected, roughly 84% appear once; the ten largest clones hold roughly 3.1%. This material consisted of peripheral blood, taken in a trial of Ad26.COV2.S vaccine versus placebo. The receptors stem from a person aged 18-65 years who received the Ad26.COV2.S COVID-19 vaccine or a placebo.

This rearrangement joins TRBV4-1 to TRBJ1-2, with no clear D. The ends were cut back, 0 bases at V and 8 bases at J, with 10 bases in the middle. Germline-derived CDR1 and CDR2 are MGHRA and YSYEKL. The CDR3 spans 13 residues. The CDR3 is CASSQDLGKGYTF. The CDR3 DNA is TGCGCCAGCAGCCAAGATCTGGGAAAGGGCTACACCTTC.

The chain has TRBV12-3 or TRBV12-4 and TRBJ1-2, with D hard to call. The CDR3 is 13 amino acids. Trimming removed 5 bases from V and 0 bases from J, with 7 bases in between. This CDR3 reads CASSLRANYGYTF. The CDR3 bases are TGTGCCAGCAGTCTGAGGGCTAACTATGGCTACACCTTC.

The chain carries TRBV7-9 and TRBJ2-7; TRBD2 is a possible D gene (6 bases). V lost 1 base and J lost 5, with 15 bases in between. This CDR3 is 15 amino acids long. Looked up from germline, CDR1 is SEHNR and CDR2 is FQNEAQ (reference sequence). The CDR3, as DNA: TGTGCCAGCAGCTTAGACGCGGGGATGGTCCACGAGCAGTACTTC. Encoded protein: CASSLDAGMVHEQYF.

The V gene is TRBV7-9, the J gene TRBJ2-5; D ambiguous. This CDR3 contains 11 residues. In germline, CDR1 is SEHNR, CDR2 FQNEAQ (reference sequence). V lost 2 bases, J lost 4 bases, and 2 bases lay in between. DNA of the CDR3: TGTGCCAGCAGCTTAACAGAGACCCAGTACTTC. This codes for CASSLTETQYF.

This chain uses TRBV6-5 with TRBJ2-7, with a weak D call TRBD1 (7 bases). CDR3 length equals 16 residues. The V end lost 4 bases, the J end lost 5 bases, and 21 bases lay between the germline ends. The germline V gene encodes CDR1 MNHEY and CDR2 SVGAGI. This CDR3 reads CASSSPRRGPLDEQYF. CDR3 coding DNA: TGTGCCAGCAGTTCCCCTAGGAGGGGGCCCCTAGACGAGCAGTACTTC.

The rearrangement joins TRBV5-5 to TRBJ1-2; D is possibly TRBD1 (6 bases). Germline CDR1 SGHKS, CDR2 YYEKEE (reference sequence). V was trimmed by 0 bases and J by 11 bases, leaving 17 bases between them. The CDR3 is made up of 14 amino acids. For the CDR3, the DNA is TGTGCCAGCAGCTTGGGTGGGGGCTCACAAAAATACACCTTC. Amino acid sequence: CASSLGGGSQKYTF. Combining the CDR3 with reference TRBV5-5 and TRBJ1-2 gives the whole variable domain DAGVTQSPTHLIKTRGQQVTLRCSPISGHKSVSWYQQVLGQGPQFIFQYYEKEERGRGNFPDRFSARQFPNYSSELNVNALLLGDSALYLCASSLGGGSQKYTFGSGTRLTVV.

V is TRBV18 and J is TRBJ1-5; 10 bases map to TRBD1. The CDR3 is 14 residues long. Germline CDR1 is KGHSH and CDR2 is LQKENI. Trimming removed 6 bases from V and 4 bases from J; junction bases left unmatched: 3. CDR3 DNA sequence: TGTGCCAGCTCGACGGGACAGGGGAATCAGCCCCAGCATTTT. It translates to CASSTGQGNQPQHF.

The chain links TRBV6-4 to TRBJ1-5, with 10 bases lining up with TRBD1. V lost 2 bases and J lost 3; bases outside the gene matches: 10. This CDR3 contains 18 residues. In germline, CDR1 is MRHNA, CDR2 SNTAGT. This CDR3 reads CASSDRGRTGGINQPQHF. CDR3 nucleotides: TGTGCCAGCAGTGACAGGGGGAGGACAGGGGGTATCAATCAGCCCCAGCATTTT.

CDR3 amino acids: CATKQGAGNQPQHF. CDR3 DNA: TGTGCCACTAAACAGGGGGCCGGCAATCAGCCCCAGCATTTT. V gene TRBV19 combines with J gene TRBJ1-5, with TRBD1 matching 9 bases. V trimming: 10 bases; J trimming: 2 bases; junction bases outside the gene matches: 6. The CDR3 is 14 amino acids. The germline V gene encodes CDR1 LNHDA and CDR2 SQIVND (reference sequence).

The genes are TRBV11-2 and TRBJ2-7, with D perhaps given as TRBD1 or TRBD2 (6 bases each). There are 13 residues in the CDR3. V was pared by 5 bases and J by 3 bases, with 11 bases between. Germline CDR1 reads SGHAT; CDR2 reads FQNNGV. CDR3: CASSGGDIYEQYF. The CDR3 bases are TGTGCCAGCAGCGGCGGGGACATCTACGAGCAGTACTTC.

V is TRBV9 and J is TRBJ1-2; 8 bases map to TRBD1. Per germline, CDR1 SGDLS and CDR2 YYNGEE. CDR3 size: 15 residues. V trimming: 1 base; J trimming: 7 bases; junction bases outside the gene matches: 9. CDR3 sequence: CASSVQAGGAVGYTF. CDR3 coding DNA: TGTGCCAGCAGCGTACAGGCAGGGGGCGCAGTTGGCTACACCTTC.